The sequence of this T cell receptor beta chain was determined in a study of T cells in Graves' hyperthyroidism and ophthalmopathy. From RNA transcripts, TCR beta CDR3 regions were amplified. An initial round of RT-PCR targeting the TCR CDR3 relied on the HTBI primer set. MiXCR, run by TCRdb on the multiplex PCR reads, gives a single entry per CDR3 protein. The sample includes approximately 690,000 distinct CDR3 sequences, around 20% seen only once; the top ten take more than 30%. The CDR3 loop spans 15 amino acids. V lost 5 bases and J 6 bases, leaving 20 bases between the germline ends. In germline, CDR1 is MNHEY, CDR2 SVGEGT. This clonotype was detected only a few times. Its antigen is not identified. The study, taken as a whole, reports: A 13 V-J signature model discriminated ophthalmopathy versus stable hyperthyroidism. Ophthalmopathy was model-predicted a median roughly 6.5 months pre-onset.

This receptor was obtained from a man younger than 40 with Graves' ophthalmopathy. Sequencing input: blood. The rearrangement uses TRBV6-2 or TRBV6-3 and TRBJ2-7; D is possibly TRBD1 or TRBD2 (5 bases each). CDR3 nucleotide sequence: TGTGCCAGCAGTACCCTCCGGGGCCTCAAAGGCGAGCAGTACTTC. Amino acids: CASSTLRGLKGEQYF.